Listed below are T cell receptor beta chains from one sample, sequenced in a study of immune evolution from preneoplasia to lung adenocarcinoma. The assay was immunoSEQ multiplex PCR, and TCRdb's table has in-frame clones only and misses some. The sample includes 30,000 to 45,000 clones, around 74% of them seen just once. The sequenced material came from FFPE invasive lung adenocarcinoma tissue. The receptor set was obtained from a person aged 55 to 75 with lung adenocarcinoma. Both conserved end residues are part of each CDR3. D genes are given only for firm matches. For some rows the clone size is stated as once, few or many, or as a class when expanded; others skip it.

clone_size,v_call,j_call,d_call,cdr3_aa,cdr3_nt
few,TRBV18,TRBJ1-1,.,CASSLKGGNSEAFF,TGTGCCAGCTCCCTCAAAGGGGGGAATTCTGAAGCTTTCTTT
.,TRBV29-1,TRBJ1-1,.,CSGGRGERTEAFF,TGCAGCGGAGGCCGGGGTGAGCGCACTGAAGCTTTCTTT
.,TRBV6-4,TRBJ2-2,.,CASSERGSDTGELFF,TGTGCCAGCAGTGAACGGGGGAGTGACACCGGGGAGCTGTTTTTT
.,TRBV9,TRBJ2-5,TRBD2,CASSAIDAGGSETQYF,TGTGCCAGCAGCGCTATAGATGCGGGAGGTTCGGAGACCCAGTACTTC
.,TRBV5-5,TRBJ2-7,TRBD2,CASSRIGAGVAEQYF,TGTGCCAGCAGCCGGATAGGCGCGGGGGTCGCCGAGCAGTACTTC
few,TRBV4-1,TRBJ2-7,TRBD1,CASSSTLDRRAYEQYF,TGCGCCAGCAGCTCCACCCTGGACAGGCGAGCCTACGAGCAGTACTTC
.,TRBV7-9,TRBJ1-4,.,CASRKEAGGGEKLFF,TGTGCCAGCAGAAAAGAGGCAGGAGGGGGTGAAAAACTGTTTTTT
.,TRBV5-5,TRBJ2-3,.,CASSLAVITDTQYF,TGTGCCAGCAGCTTGGCCGTAATCACAGATACGCAGTATTTT
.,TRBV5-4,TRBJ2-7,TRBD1,CASTMGQGAYEQYF,TGTGCCAGCACCATGGGGCAGGGGGCTTACGAGCAGTACTTC
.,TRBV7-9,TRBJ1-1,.,CASSQRQNTEAFF,TGTGCCAGCAGCCAAAGACAGAACACTGAAGCTTTCTTT
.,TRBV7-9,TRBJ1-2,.,CASTERGVYGYTF,TGTGCCAGCACCGAACGAGGGGTCTATGGCTACACCTTC
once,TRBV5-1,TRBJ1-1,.,CASSSDPGRMTEAFF,TGCGCCAGCAGCTCGGACCCAGGGAGGATGACTGAAGCTTTCTTT
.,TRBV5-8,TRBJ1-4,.,CASSIGTDYNEKLFF,TGTGCCAGCAGCATCGGGACGGACTATAATGAAAAACTGTTTTTT
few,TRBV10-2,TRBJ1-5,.,CASSEVRDQPQHF,TGCGCCAGCAGTGAGGTGAGGGATCAGCCCCAGCATTTT
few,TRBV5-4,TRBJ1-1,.,CASSLTGNAEAFF,TGTGCCAGCAGCTTGACGGGGAATGCTGAAGCTTTCTTT
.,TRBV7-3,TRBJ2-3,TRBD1,CASRGQGRPDTQYF,TGTGCCAGCAGGGGACAGGGGAGACCAGATACGCAGTATTTT
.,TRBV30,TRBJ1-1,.,CAWGRQVSGAFF,TGTGCCTGGGGGCGACAAGTCTCAGGGGCTTTCTTT
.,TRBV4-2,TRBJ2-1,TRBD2,CASSQFTSVDYNEQFF,TGTGCCAGCAGCCAATTTACTAGCGTTGACTACAATGAGCAGTTCTTC
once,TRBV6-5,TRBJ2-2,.,CASSTGQINTGELFF,TGTGCCAGCAGTACGGGCCAGATAAACACCGGGGAGCTGTTTTTT
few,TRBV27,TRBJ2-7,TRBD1,CASSFGTDSYEQYF,TGTGCCAGCAGTTTTGGGACAGACTCCTACGAGCAGTACTTC
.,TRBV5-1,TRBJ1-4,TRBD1,CASSPGQGGEKLFF,TGCGCCAGCAGCCCTGGACAGGGAGGCGAAAAACTGTTTTTT
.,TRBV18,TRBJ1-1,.,CASSPSGARSEAFF,TGTGCCAGCTCACCTTCGGGGGCGCGGAGTGAAGCTTTCTTT
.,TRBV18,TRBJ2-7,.,CASSPPGSQLTYEQYF,TGTGCCAGCTCACCGCCGGGCTCTCAGCTCACCTACGAGCAGTACTTC
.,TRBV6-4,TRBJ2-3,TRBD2,CASSDSGTSGTDTQYF,TGTGCCAGCAGTGACTCCGGGACTAGCGGGACAGATACGCAGTATTTT